The 4 T cell receptor beta chains presented below share a single source sample, sequenced in a study of shared clonotypes between healthy human individuals. Only in-frame clones appear in the TCRdb table, and some are missing; sequencing was by immunoSEQ multiplex PCR. The repertoire consists of about 960,000 clones, with over 75% occurring once and the leading ten covering about 1.5%. The sample comprised memory CD4+ T cells sorted from blood. The subset is: CD45RA-negative fraction. The receptors were gathered from a man aged 18 to 30 in good health.

Of note for this clone: The sample has other DNA sequences that encode this CDR3 too. The CDR3, as DNA: TGTGCCAGCAGTGGGGGGGTTTATCAGCCCCAGCATTTT. As protein: CASSGGVYQPQHF. The chain links TRBV2 to TRBJ1-5; possible D gene TRBD1, 5 bases. This CDR3 comprises 13 residues. Looked up from germline, CDR1 is SNHLY and CDR2 is FYNNEI. Trimming took off 4 bases at V and 5 bases at J, with 9 bases between the two ends.

The chain has TRBV30 and TRBJ1-2; perhaps TRBD1 as D (5 bases). V was cut by 0 bases and J by 4 bases, with 12 bases left in between. Germline CDR1 GTSNPN, CDR2 SVGIG (reference sequence). This CDR3 has 14 amino acids. The CDR3 loop is CAWSVRGKGYGYTF. CDR3 bases: TGTGCCTGGAGTGTACGGGGGAAGGGCTATGGCTACACCTTC.

This clone was counted a few times. This sequence joins TRBV5-6 and TRBJ1-2, with TRBD1 as a possible D gene (5 bases). This CDR3 region has 13 residues. Trimming took off 0 bases at V and 7 bases at J, with 10 bases between the two ends. CDR1 is SGHDT and CDR2 is YYEEEE in the germline V gene. In DNA, the CDR3 is TGTGCCAGCAGCTTGGAGATTGGGGGTGGCTACACCTTC. Translated: CASSLEIGGGYTF.

With regard to this clone: A much larger clone sits a single nucleotide away, making a read error possible. The gene calls are TRBV7-8 and TRBJ1-4, with unresolved D. V lost 2 bases to trimming and J lost 5 bases, with 6 bases between them. The germline V gene has CDR1 SGHVS and CDR2 FQNEAQ. The CDR3 has 13 residues. The CDR3 loop reads CASSLSRNEKLFF. CDR3 DNA sequence: TGTGCCAGCAGCTTATCCAGGAATGAAAAACTGTTTTTT.